This T cell receptor beta chain comes out of a study of blood T cells in healthy people across ages. Findings and caveats of the study: There were more naive CD4+ cells and higher diversity in long-lived donors than in aged donors.

Using a J-beta primer mix together with a sample-barcoded 5' primer, a second PCR was run for roughly 6 to 11 cycles. TCRdb reanalysed the 5' RACE reads using MiXCR and keeps one entry per CDR3 protein. The sample includes about 800,000 distinct CDR3 sequences, around a quarter seen only once; the top ten take 3.7%. Of note for this clonotype: Its target is unknown.

These records were also assigned to another study, of T cells of mothers and their children. According to that study: Healthy Caucasian mothers, three in number, and their six children were the donors. Overlap ran slightly, non-significantly higher for related than unrelated mother-child pairs.

What was sequenced was blood. This receptor was obtained from a boy under 18 in good health.

The CDR3 spells CASSLPLGGSEQYF. The CDR3 nucleotides read TGTGCCAGCAGCTTGCCGCTCGGAGGGAGCGAGCAGTACTTC. V is TRBV7-2 and J is TRBJ2-7; tentatively, D is TRBD2 (6 bases). Germline V CDR1 and CDR2: SGHTA, FQGNSA. V lost 3 bases and J lost 6, with 15 bases in between. The CDR3 extends over 14 amino acids.